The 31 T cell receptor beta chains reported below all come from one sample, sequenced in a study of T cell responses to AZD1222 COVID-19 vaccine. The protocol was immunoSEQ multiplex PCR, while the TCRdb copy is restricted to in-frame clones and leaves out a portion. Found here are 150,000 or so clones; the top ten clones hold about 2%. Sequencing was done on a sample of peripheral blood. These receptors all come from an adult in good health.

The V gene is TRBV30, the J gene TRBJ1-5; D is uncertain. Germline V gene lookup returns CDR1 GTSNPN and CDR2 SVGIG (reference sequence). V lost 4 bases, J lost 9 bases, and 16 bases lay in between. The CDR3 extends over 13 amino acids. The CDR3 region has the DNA TGTGCCTGGACCGAGGGCGGAGCTGGGCCCCAGCATTTT. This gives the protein CAWTEGGAGPQHF.

CDR3 protein: CASSWDRVGEQYF. Written as DNA, the CDR3 is TGTGCCAGCAGCTGGGACAGGGTAGGCGAGCAGTACTTC. V is TRBV5-4 and J is TRBJ2-7, with 9 nucleotides matching TRBD1. Per the germline V gene, CDR1 is SGHNT and CDR2 is YYREEE (reference sequence). This CDR3 comprises 13 residues. V shed 3 bases and J 6 bases; nucleotides not matched to a gene: 4.

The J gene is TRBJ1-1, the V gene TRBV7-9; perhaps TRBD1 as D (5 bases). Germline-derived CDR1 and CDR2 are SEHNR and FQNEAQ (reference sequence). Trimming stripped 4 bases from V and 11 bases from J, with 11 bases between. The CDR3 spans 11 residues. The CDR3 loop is CASSYRREAFF. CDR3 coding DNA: TGTGCCAGCAGCTACCGCAGGGAGGCTTTCTTT.

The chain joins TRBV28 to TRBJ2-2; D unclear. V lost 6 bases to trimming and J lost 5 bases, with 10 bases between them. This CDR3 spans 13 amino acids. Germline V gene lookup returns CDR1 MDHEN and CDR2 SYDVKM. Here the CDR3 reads CASRIGRTGELFF. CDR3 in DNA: TGTGCCAGCAGGATAGGGCGGACCGGGGAGCTGTTTTTT.

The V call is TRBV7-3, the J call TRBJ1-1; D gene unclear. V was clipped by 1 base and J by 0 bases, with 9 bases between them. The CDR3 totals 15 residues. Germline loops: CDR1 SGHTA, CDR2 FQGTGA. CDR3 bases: TGTGCCAGCAGCTTAAACGGACCCATGAACACTGAAGCTTTCTTT. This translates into CASSLNGPMNTEAFF.

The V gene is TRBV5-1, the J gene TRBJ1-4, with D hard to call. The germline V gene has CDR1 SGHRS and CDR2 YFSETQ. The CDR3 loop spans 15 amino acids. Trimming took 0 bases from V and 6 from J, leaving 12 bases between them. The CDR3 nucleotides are TGCGCCAGCAGCTTGGCCCGGGCCGAGTATGAAAAACTGTTTTTT. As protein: CASSLARAEYEKLFF. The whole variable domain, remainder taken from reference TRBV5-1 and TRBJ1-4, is KAGVTQTPRYLIKTRGQQVTLSCSPISGHRSVSWYQQTPGQGLQFLFEYFSETQRNKGNFPGRFSGRQFSNSRSEMNVSTLELGDSALYLCASSLARAEYEKLFFGSGTQLSVL.

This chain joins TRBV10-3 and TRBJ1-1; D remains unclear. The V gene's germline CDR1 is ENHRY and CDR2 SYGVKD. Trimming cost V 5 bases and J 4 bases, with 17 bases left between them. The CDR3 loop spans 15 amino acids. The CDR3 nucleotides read TGTGCCATCAGTTGGATGGACCCGGCGGGCACTGAAGCTTTCTTT. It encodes CAISWMDPAGTEAFF.

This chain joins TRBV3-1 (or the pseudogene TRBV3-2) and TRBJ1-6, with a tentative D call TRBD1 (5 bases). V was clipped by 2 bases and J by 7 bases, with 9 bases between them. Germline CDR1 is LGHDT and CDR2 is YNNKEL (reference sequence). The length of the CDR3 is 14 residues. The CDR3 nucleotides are TGTGCCAGCAGCCAATCCTACAGGAATTCACCCCTCCACTTT. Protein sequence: CASSQSYRNSPLHF.

CDR3 region: CAWQTGLGEAFF. The CDR3 coding sequence is TGTGCCTGGCAGACAGGGCTGGGTGAAGCTTTCTTT. The V call is TRBV30, the J call TRBJ1-1; 7 bases fit TRBD1. Losses at the gene ends were 5 bases for V and 7 bases for J; bases not matched to a gene: 7. Looked up from germline, CDR1 is GTSNPN and CDR2 is SVGIG (reference sequence). The length of the CDR3 is 12 residues. The entire variable domain, with the rest obtained from reference TRBV30 and TRBJ1-1, is as follows: SQTIHQWPATLVQPVGSPLSLECTVEGTSNPNLYWYRQAAGRGLQLLFYSVGIGQISSEVPQNLSASRPQDRQFILSSKKLLLSDSGFYLCAWQTGLGEAFFGQGTRLTVV.

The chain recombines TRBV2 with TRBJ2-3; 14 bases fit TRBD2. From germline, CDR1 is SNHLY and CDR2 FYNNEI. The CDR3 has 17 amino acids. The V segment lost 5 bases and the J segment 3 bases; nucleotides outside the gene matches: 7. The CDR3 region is CASSRLAGGVGTDTQYF. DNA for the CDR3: TGTGCCAGCAGTCGACTAGCGGGGGGGGTAGGTACAGATACGCAGTATTTT.

CDR3 sequence reads: CSVEGQGSTGELFF. CDR3 nucleotides: TGCAGCGTTGAAGGACAGGGAAGCACCGGGGAGCTGTTTTTT. This rearrangement joins TRBV29-1 to TRBJ2-2; TRBD1 agrees at 7 bases. Germline CDR1 and CDR2: SQVTM and ANQGSEA. The CDR3 runs 14 residues. The trim removed 1 base at V and 4 bases at J, leaving 3 bases unmatched.

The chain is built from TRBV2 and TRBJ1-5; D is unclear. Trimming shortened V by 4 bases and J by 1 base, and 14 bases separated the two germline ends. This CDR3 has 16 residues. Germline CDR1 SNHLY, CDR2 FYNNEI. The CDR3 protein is CASSVLPGLSNQPQHF. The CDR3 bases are TGTGCCAGCAGTGTCCTTCCGGGCCTAAGCAATCAGCCCCAGCATTTT.

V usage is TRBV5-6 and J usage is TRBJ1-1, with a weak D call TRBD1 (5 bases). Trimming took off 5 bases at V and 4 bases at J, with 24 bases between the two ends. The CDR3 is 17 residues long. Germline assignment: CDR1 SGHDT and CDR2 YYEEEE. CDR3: CASSYQFSGTSGTEAFF. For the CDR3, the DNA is TGTGCCAGCAGTTATCAATTCTCCGGGACCTCGGGCACTGAAGCTTTCTTT.

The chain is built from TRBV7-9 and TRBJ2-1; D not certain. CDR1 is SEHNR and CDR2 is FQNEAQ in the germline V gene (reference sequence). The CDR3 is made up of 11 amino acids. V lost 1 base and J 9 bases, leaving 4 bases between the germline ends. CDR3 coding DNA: TGTGCCAGCAGCTTAGATCTTGAGCAGTTCTTC. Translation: CASSLDLEQFF.

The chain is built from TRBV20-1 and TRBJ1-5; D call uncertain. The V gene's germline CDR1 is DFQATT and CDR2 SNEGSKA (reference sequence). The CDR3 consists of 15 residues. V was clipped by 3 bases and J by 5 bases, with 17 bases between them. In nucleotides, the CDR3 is TGCAGTGCTAGTGAGGAGATCTATGGGTATCAGCCCCAGCATTTT. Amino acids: CSASEEIYGYQPQHF.

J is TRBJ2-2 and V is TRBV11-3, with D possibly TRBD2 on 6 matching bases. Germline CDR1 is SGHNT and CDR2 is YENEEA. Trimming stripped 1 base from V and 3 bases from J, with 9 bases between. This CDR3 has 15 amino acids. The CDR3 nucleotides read TGTGCCAGCAGCTTAGGCGGGACCTACACCGGGGAGCTGTTTTTT. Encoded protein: CASSLGGTYTGELFF.

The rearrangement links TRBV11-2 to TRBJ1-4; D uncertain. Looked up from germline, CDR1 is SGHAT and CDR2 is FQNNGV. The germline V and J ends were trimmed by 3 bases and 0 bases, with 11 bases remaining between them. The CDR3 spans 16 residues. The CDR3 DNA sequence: TGTGCCAGCAGCTTTACGAGACGGGCAACTAATGAAAAACTGTTTTTT. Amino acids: CASSFTRRATNEKLFF.

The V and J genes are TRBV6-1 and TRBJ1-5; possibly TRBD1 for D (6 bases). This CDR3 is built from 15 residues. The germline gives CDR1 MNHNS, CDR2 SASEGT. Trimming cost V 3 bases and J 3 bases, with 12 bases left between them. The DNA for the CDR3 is TGTGCCAGCAGTGATCGACAGGTTAACAATCAGCCCCAGCATTTT. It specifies CASSDRQVNNQPQHF.

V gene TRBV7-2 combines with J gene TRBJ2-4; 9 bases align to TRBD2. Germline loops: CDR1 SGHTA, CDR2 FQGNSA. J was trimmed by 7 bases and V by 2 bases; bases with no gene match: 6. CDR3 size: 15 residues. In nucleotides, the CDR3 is TGTGCCAGCAGCTTAAGCGGGGGGCTTAGGAACATTCAGTACTTC. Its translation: CASSLSGGLRNIQYF. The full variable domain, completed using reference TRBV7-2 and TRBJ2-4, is GAGVSQSPSNKVTEKGKDVELRCDPISGHTALYWYRQSLGQGLEFLIYFQGNSAPDKSGLPSDRFSAERTGGSVSTLTIQRTQQEDSAVYLCASSLSGGLRNIQYFGAGTRLSVL.

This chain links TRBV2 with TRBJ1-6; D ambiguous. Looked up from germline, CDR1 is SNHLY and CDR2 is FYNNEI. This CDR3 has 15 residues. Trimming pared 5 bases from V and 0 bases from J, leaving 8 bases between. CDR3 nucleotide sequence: TGTGCCAGCAGTCCCGAGAGCTCCTATAATTCACCCCTCCACTTT. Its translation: CASSPESSYNSPLHF. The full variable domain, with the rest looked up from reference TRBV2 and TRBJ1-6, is EPEVTQTPSHQVTQMGQEVILRCVPISNHLYFYWYRQILGQKVEFLVSFYNNEISEKSEIFDDQFSVERPDGSNFTLKIRSTKLEDSAMYFCASSPESSYNSPLHFGNGTRLTVT.

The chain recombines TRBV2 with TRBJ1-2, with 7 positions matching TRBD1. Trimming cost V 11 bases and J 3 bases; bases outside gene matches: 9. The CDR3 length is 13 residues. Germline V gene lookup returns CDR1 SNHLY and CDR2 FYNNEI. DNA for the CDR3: TGTGCCGGAGACAGGGCGAAGTACTATGGCTACACCTTC. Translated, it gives CAGDRAKYYGYTF.

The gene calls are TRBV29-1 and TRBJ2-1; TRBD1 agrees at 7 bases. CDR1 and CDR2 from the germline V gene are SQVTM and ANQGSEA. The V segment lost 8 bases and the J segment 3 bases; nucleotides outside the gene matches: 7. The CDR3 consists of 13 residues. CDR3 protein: CSHRGGLYNEQFF. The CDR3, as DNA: TGCAGCCATAGAGGGGGCCTCTACAATGAGCAGTTCTTC.

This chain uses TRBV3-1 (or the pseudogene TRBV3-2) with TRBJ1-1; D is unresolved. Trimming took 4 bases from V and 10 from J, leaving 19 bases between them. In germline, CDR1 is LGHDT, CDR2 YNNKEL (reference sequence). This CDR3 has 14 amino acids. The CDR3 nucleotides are TGTGCCAGCAGCCCCGGACTCACGTGGAGGGCAGCTTTCTTT. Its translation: CASSPGLTWRAAFF.

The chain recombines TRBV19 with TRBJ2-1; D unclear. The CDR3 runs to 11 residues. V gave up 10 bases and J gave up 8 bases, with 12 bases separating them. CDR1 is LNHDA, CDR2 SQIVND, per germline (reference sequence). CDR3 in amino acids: CATASEYEQFF. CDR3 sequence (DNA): TGTGCCACCGCCAGCGAATATGAGCAGTTCTTC.

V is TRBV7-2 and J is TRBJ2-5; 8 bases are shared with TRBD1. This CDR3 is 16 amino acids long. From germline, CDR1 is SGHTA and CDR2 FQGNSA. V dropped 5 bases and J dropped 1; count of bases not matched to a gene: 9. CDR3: CASSPNRGTGQETQYF. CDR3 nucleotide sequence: TGTGCCAGCAGCCCCAACCGCGGGACAGGCCAAGAGACCCAGTACTTC.

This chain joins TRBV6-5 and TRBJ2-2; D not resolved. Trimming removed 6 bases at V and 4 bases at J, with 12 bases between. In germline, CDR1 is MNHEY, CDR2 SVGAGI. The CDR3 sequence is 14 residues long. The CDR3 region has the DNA TGTGCCAGCAGCCTTAGTAAAGGCACCGGGGAGCTGTTTTTT. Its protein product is CASSLSKGTGELFF.

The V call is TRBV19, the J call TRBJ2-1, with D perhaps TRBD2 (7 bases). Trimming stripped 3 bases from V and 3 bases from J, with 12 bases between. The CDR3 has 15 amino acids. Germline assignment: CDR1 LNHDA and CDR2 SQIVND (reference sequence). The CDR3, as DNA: TGTGCCAGTAGTATGGGCGGGGGCATCTACAATGAGCAGTTCTTC. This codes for CASSMGGGIYNEQFF.

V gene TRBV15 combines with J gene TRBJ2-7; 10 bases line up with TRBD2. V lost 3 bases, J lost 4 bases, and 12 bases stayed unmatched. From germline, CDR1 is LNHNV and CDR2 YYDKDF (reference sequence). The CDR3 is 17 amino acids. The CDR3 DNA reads TGTGCCACCAGCAGCGGTAGCGGGGGGACCTCTTTGTACGAGCAGTACTTC. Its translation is CATSSGSGGTSLYEQYF. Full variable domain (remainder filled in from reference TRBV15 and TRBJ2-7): DAMVIQNPRYQVTQFGKPVTLSCSQTLNHNVMYWYQQKSSQAPKLLFHYYDKDFNNEADTPDNFQSRRPNTSFCFLDIRSPGLGDTAMYLCATSSGSGGTSLYEQYFGPGTRLTVT.

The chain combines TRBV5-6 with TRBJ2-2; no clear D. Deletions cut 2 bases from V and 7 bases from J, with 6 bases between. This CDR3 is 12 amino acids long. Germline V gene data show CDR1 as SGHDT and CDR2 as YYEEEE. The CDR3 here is CASSFVSGELFF. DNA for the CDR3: TGTGCCAGCAGCTTCGTCAGCGGGGAGCTGTTTTTT.

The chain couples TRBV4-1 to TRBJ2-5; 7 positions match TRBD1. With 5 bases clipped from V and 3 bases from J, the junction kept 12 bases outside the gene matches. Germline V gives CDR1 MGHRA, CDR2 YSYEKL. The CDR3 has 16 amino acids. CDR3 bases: TGCGCCAGCAGCACCACAGGGGCGAATAACGAAGAGACCCAGTACTTC. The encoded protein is CASSTTGANNEETQYF.

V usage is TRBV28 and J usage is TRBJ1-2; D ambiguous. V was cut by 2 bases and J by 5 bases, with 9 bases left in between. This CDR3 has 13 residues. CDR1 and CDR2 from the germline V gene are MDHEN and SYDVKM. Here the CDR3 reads CASSLRVPYGYTF. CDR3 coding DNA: TGTGCCAGCAGTTTAAGGGTCCCTTATGGCTACACCTTC.